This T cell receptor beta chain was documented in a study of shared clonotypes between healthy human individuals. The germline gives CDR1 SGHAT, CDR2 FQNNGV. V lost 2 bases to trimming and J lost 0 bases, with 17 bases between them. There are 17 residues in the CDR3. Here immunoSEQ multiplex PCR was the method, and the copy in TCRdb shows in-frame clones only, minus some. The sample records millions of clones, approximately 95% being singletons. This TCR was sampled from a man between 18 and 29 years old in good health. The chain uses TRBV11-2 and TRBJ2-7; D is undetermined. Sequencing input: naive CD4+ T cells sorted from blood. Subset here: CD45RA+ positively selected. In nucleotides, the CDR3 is TGTGCCAGCAGCTTAAGAGTTTCGGCGATACTCTCCTACGAGCAGTACTTC. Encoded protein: CASSLRVSAILSYEQYF.